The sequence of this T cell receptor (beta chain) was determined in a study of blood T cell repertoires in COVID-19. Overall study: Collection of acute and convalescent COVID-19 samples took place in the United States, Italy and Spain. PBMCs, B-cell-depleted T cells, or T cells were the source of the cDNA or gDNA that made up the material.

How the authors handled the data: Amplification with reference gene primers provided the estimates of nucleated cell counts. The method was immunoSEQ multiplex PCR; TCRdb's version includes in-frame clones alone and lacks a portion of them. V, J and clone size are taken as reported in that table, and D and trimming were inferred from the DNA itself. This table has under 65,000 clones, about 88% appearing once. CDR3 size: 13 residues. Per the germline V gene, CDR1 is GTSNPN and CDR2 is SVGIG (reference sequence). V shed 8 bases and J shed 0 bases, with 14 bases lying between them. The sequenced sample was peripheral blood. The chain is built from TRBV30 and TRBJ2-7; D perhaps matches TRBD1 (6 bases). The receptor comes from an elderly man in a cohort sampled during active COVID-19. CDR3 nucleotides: TGTGCCGGTGGAAGGACAGTCTCCTACGAGCAGTACTTC. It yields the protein CAGGRTVSYEQYF.